What follows are 10 T cell receptor beta chains derived from one specimen sequenced in a study of identical twins. In TCRdb, the 5' RACE reads were re-called with MiXCR into one record per CDR3 protein. The repertoire has about 190,000 distinct CDR3 sequences, around a sixth of them found once; the top ten carry 35% to 50%. The sample was also reused in another study, on T cells expressing NK-cell markers.

The sample consisted of CD8+ T cells sorted from blood. All receptors come from a woman under 30 in good health.

The chain joins TRBV12-3 or TRBV12-4 to TRBJ2-7; TRBD1 or TRBD2 may be the D gene (5 bases each). This CDR3 has 17 amino acids. V gave up 3 bases and J gave up 0 bases, with 18 bases separating them. This CDR3 reads CASSFGWIGASSYEQYF. The CDR3 DNA sequence: TGTGCCAGCAGTTTCGGTTGGATCGGGGCTAGCTCCTACGAGCAGTACTTC.

This clonotype is a singleton in its sample. This rearrangement joins TRBV5-1 to TRBJ2-5; D not certain. V was trimmed by 5 bases and J by 4 bases, leaving 9 bases between them. This CDR3 spans 12 amino acids. Germline CDR1 and CDR2: SGHRS and YFSETQ. CDR3 DNA sequence: TGCGCCAGCAGATCACCATTAGAGACCCAGTACTTC. This codes for CASRSPLETQYF.

This sequence joins TRBV12-3 or TRBV12-4 and TRBJ2-7; TRBD1 is a possible D gene (6 bases). The CDR3 is 12 amino acids. Trimming cost V 3 bases and J 7 bases, with 10 bases left between them. CDR3 coding DNA: TGTGCCAGCAGTTTTAACAGGGAGGAGCAGTACTTC. It is translated as CASSFNREEQYF.

This clonotype was detected many times. The V and J genes are TRBV7-2 and TRBJ2-3; 8 bases are shared with TRBD2. The J segment lost 5 bases and the V segment lost 1 base, leaving 5 bases of the junction unmatched. This CDR3 is 15 amino acids long. Looked up from germline, CDR1 is SGHTA and CDR2 is FQGNSA. The CDR3 spells CASSLVAGGEDTQYF. Written as DNA, the CDR3 is TGTGCCAGCAGCTTAGTGGCGGGGGGTGAAGATACGCAGTATTTT.

This clonotype came up a few times. The chain links TRBV9 to TRBJ2-3; D is perhaps TRBD2 (6 bases). CDR3 length: 15 amino acids. Germline CDR1 reads SGDLS; CDR2 reads YYNGEE. V lost 6 bases, J lost 3 bases, and 17 bases lay in between. The DNA of the CDR3 is TGTGCCAGCAAGTTGCGGGGCAGAGAGACAGATACGCAGTATTTT. It is translated as CASKLRGRETDTQYF. The complete variable domain, with remaining parts taken from reference TRBV9 and TRBJ2-3, reads DSGVTQTPKHLITATGQRVTLRCSPRSGDLSVYWYQQSLDQGLQFLIQYYNGEERAKGNILERFSAQQFPDLHSELNLSSLELGDSALYFCASKLRGRETDTQYFGPGTRLTVL.

This clonotype occurred a few times. The V gene is TRBV28, the J gene TRBJ1-2; maybe TRBD1 (5 bases). The germline V gene has CDR1 MDHEN and CDR2 SYDVKM. V was pared by 5 bases and J by 8 bases, with 18 bases between. The CDR3 totals 14 residues. The DNA of the CDR3 is TGTGCCAGCAGTACAGGAGGAGCACTGTTCGGCTACACCTTC. It translates to CASSTGGALFGYTF.

A few counts support this clonotype. The chain recombines TRBV5-5 with TRBJ2-7; D is undetermined. Per the germline V gene, CDR1 is SGHKS and CDR2 is YYEKEE (reference sequence). This CDR3 is 14 amino acids long. Trimming cost V 1 base and J 3 bases, with 11 bases left between them. CDR3 residues: CASSLRYSLYEQYF. The CDR3 region has the DNA TGTGCCAGCAGCTTGAGGTACAGCCTCTACGAGCAGTACTTC. Full variable domain (remainder filled in from reference TRBV5-5 and TRBJ2-7): DAGVTQSPTHLIKTRGQQVTLRCSPISGHKSVSWYQQVLGQGPQFIFQYYEKEERGRGNFPDRFSARQFPNYSSELNVNALLLGDSALYLCASSLRYSLYEQYFGPGTRLTVT.

This rearrangement joins TRBV5-1 to TRBJ2-2, with 10 bases fitting TRBD2. Germline V gene lookup returns CDR1 SGHRS and CDR2 YFSETQ. The CDR3 covers 17 residues. J lost 0 bases, V lost 1 base, and 3 bases had no gene match. The CDR3 sequence: CASSLSSGGTNTGELFF. As DNA, the CDR3 is TGCGCCAGCAGCTTGTCTAGCGGGGGAACGAACACCGGGGAGCTGTTTTTT.

This clonotype has a handful of counts. The CDR3 here is CSVSSDRGYEQYF. CDR3 DNA sequence: TGCAGCGTTTCGTCCGACAGGGGCTACGAGCAGTACTTC. The V call is TRBV29-1, the J call TRBJ2-7; 8 bases are a match to TRBD1. V lost 5 bases and J lost 3; bases outside the gene matches: 6. Germline V CDR1 and CDR2: SQVTM, ANQGSEA. The CDR3 contains 13 residues.

This sequence joins TRBV29-1 and TRBJ2-1; D is ambiguous. Trimming removed 4 bases at V and 7 bases at J, with 11 bases between. This CDR3 has 12 amino acids. Per the germline V gene, CDR1 is SQVTM and CDR2 is ANQGSEA. The CDR3 loop reads CSVGWVGNEQFF. The CDR3 region has the DNA TGCAGCGTTGGGTGGGTAGGGAATGAGCAGTTCTTC.